This T cell receptor beta chain was obtained from a study of blood T cell repertoires in COVID-19 (dated by TCRdb to 2019 to 2021). Concerning the study at large: Samples covering the acute and convalescent phases of COVID-19 were provided by collaborators in the United States, Italy and Spain. A freely available public database, intended as a resource for researchers studying the immune response to SARS-CoV-2, is where the repertoires were released. The sample metadata nearly always contained a de-identified subject ID, COVID-19 status, age in years and sex. Deeply sampled blood TCRbeta repertoires from subjects exposed to, actively infected with, or recovered from COVID-19 were included in the dataset. Where HLA class I and class II types were available, the types were taken from metadata supplied by the sample provider, not from assay-based typing. The prospective study material was composed of cDNA or gDNA derived from T cells, B-cell-depleted T cells, or PBMCs. Samples were obtained from the ongoing ImmuneRACE study (first 160 participants) and from approximately 1,200 subjects provided by 6 global collaborators.

At one collaborating source in Seattle, patients were enrolled during active infection and were followed longitudinally through the course of disease. The collaborating institutions used their own protocols to collect whole blood in K2EDTA tubes. Collaborator samples were shipped for TCRbeta analysis as frozen whole blood, isolated PBMCs, or DNA extracted from either sample type. TCRbeta CDR3 regions were amplified from genomic DNA using the immunoSEQ Assay, a bias-controlled multiplex PCR. Turning to the authors' computational methods: The number of nucleated cells in each sample was estimated by amplification of reference gene primers within the assay. To quantify the absolute abundance of each unique TCRbeta CDR3 rearrangement, sequence reads were collapsed and filtered. For each sample, productive Simpson clonality was calculated by taking the square root of Simpson's diversity index across productive rearrangements. TCRdb's version of the immuneACCESS table is confined to in-frame rearrangements and falls short of the full clone set. An unresolved V gene accounts for under half of the shortfall where checked; the remainder is of unknown origin. V and J calls and clone size are given by that table; D and trimming were obtained from the DNA. Across this sample there are about 200,000 clones, with 70% to 90% seen only once. The ten top clones hold 0.95% of the sample.

Broad study findings and their caveats: The amount of clinical and demographic metadata varied by source and participant and was provided uncurated.

As regards this clone: Its antigen remains unidentified. Base qualities are not recorded, but no much larger clone differs from it by a single base.

CDR1 and CDR2 are read off the germline V gene (reference sequence) as GTSNPN and SVGIG. From the cysteine through the phenylalanine, the CDR3 covers 13 amino acids. Here the CDR3 DNA is all that survives: 39 bases in frame from base 1. The junction shows trimming of 3 bases on V and 0 bases on J, plus 6 bases between the germline ends. Rearrangement joined TRBV30 to TRBJ1-5, and perhaps TRBD1 as D gene, on 5 matching bases. This sequence originates from a man aged 60 to 69 with COVID-19, enrolled during active disease. The sample was peripheral blood. The bases read TGTGCCTGGAGAGGGGCTAGCAATCAGCCCCAGCATTTT. Its product reads: CAWRGASNQPQHF.